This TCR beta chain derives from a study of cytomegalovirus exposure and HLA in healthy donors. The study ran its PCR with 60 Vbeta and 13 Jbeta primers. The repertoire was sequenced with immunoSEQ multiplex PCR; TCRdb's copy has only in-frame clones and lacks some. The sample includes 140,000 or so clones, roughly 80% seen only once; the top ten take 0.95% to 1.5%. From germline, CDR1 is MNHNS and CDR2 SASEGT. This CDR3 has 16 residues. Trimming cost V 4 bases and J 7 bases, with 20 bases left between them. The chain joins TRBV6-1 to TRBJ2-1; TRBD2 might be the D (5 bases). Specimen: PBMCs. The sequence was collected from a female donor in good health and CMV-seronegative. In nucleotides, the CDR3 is TGTGCCAGCAGTGCCGACTACCTCGGGATACTAAATGAGCAGTTCTTC. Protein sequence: CASSADYLGILNEQFF.